Sequencing of this TCR beta chain was carried out in a study of OX40 agonist ivuxolimab in advanced cancers. Overall study context: Participants could have had prior anti-PD-1, anti-PD-L1 or anti-CTLA-4 therapy, and around 40% had some. Broader study findings: At doses 0.1 to 3.0 mg/kg, CD4+ and CD8+ clones expanded.

This clone came up a few times. Antigen unknown. The CDR3 has 14 residues. Trimming stripped 2 bases from V and 1 base from J, with 9 bases between. Germline V CDR1 and CDR2: SGHTS, YDEGEE. Researchers took blood at baseline, on cycle 4 day 1, and on cycle 7 day 1. The method was immunoSEQ multiplex PCR; TCRdb's version includes in-frame clones alone and lacks a portion of them. The sample yields 55,000 to 85,000 clones, about 85% seen once. This receptor was identified in an adult with an advanced solid tumor such as melanoma, head and neck, liver or kidney cancer. This chain joins TRBV5-8 and TRBJ1-1; no definite D call. Specimen: CD4+ or CD8+ T cells sorted from blood, collected in a trial of the OX40 agonist ivuxolimab. The CDR3 protein is CASSFDSANTEAFF. The CDR3 DNA sequence: TGTGCCAGCAGCTTCGACTCTGCGAACACTGAAGCTTTCTTT.